The TCR beta chain under discussion was sequenced for a study of shared clonotypes between healthy human individuals. On the study more broadly: There were three CD4 naive, three CD4 memory, two CD8 naive and one CD8 memory plates per donor. Study-wide findings and caveats: Lower generation probabilities were found for non-shared clonotypes than for those shared by all four donors.

Authors' processing steps: Sequence data from immunoSEQ were junction-only and lacked quality scores; consequently, filtering differed. Generated by immunoSEQ multiplex PCR, the TCRdb table keeps only in-frame clones and is missing some. For V, J and clone size, that table is used; D and trimming come from the DNA. The sample shows approximately 710,000 clones, 90% of them seen only once. Worth noting for this clone: Its specificity is unknown.

The V end was cut by 5 bases, the J end by 3 bases, with 14 bases between. Per the germline V gene, CDR1 is LNHDA and CDR2 is SQIVND (reference sequence). There are 14 residues in the CDR3. Healthy and HIV-negative, the adult donors had no recent acute infections or vaccinations. The sequencing sample was made of memory CD8+ T cells from PBMCs. Subset of the sample: CD45RO+ cells pooled with CCR7-negative TemRA cells. The rearrangement links TRBV19 to TRBJ2-7; TRBD1 is a possible D gene (6 bases). The origin of this receptor is a man younger than 35 in good health. Some clones in this sample may be carry-over from other donors' samples. For the CDR3, the DNA is TGTGCCAGTAGTCACCGGGACATATACTACGAGCAGTACTTC. Amino acids: CASSHRDIYYEQYF.